The source of this T cell receptor beta chain is a study of vaccination effects on CD4 cells after COVID-19. Turning to the study itself: Post-vaccine sample collection fell at a median of 72 days after the second dose.

Study conclusions and caveats: The study had few convalescent patients and no early post-infection timepoints.

Ahead of sequencing, the ViraFEST assay grew antigen-specific CD4+ T cells using viral peptide pools. Scientists isolated CD4+ T cells after a roughly ten-day culture period ended. Two doses of BNT162b2 or mRNA-1273 vaccine were administered to participants. Points on this clone: The antigen remains unidentified.

Clones were sequenced by immunoSEQ multiplex PCR, and TCRdb holds only the in-frame ones, with some missing. The sample yields 25,000 to 30,000 clones, more than 65% seen once. Sequences were derived from CD4+ T cells from PBMCs cultured with HCoV-NL63 spike peptides, sampled after COVID-19 vaccination. This TCR was recovered from a human donor who received a COVID-19 vaccine.

The CDR3 DNA reads as TGTGCCAGCAAGCCCGGACAGGGGGGCTATGGCTACACCTTC. It specifies CASKPGQGGYGYTF. V is TRBV2 and J is TRBJ1-2, with 10 bases fitting TRBD1. The CDR3 contains 14 residues. J lost 4 bases, V lost 7 bases, and 6 bases had no gene match. Germline V CDR1 and CDR2: SNHLY, FYNNEI.